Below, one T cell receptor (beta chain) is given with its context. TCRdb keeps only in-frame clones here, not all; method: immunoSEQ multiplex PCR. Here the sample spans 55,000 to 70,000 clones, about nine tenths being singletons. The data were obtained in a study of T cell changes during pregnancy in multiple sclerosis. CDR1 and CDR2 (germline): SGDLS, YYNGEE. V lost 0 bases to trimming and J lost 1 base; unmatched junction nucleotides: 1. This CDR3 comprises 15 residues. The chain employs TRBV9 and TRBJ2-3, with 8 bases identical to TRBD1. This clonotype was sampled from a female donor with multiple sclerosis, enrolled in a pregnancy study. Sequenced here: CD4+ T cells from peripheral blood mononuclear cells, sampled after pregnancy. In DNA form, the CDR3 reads TGTGCCAGCAGCGTAGGACAGGGGCGCACAGATACGCAGTATTTT. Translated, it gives CASSVGQGRTDTQYF.